The 13 T cell receptor beta chains in this list originate from one sample, sequenced in a study of T cell repertoires in cytomegalovirus infection. These TCRs are of unknown antigen specificity. TCRdb re-called the reads through MiXCR, storing one row per CDR3 protein. The sample records roughly 120,000 distinct CDR3 sequences, more than 30% being singletons. The specimen was CD8+ T cells from cultured PBMCs, collected from culture after CMV antigen stimulation. These receptor sequences come from a human donor in good health (CMV status not recorded). Some clones in this sample may be carry-over from other donors' samples.

The genes are TRBV12-3 or TRBV12-4 and TRBJ1-1; D uncertain. The V end was cut by 3 bases, the J end by 3 bases, with 14 bases between. This CDR3 has 15 residues. The CDR3 sequence: CASSLLVVGDTEAFF. The DNA of the CDR3 is TGTGCCAGCAGTTTGTTGGTGGTTGGGGACACTGAAGCTTTCTTT.

J is TRBJ2-7 and V is TRBV11-2; weak D call: TRBD1 (6 bases). V lost 3 bases and J lost 5, with 20 bases in between. Germline V gives CDR1 SGHAT, CDR2 FQNNGV. The CDR3 consists of 16 residues. CDR3 in amino acids: CASSFNPETGRDEQYF. The CDR3 DNA reads TGTGCCAGCAGCTTTAACCCAGAAACAGGGCGCGACGAGCAGTACTTC.

The chain employs TRBV20-1 and TRBJ2-7; 8 bases agree with TRBD2. The germline CDR1 and CDR2 sequences are DFQATT and SNEGSKA (reference sequence). The CDR3 has 16 amino acids. Trimming removed 0 bases from V and 2 bases from J; junction bases left unmatched: 9. Written as DNA, the CDR3 is TGCAGTGCTAGAGATCAGAGGCGGGGGGAAACCTACGAGCAGTACTTC. Amino acid sequence: CSARDQRRGETYEQYF.

The V gene is TRBV27, the J gene TRBJ2-1, with TRBD1 as a possible D gene (5 bases). Germline-derived CDR1 and CDR2 are MNHEY and SMNVEV (reference sequence). V dropped 5 bases and J dropped 2 bases, with 13 bases sitting between them. The CDR3 is 15 amino acids. The CDR3 bases are TGTGCCAGCAGTCCACGGACACCTACCTACAATGAGCAGTTCTTC. The encoded protein is CASSPRTPTYNEQFF.

This clonotype has at least ten counts. The chain recombines TRBV27 with TRBJ2-7, with D perhaps TRBD1 (6 bases). Trimming left V 5 bases short and J 5 bases short, with 16 bases between. This CDR3 region has 14 residues. Germline CDR1 and CDR2: MNHEY and SMNVEV (reference sequence). In DNA, the CDR3 is TGTGCCAGCAGTCCGGACAGAATAGTTAACGAGCAGTACTTC. This encodes CASSPDRIVNEQYF.

CDR3: CASSSDMSGYEQYF. CDR3 sequence (DNA): TGTGCCAGCAGTTCTGACATGTCCGGCTACGAGCAGTACTTC. The V call is TRBV7-9, the J call TRBJ2-7; D gene unclear. V was trimmed by 6 bases and J by 3 bases, leaving 15 bases between them. Germline lookup yields CDR1 SEHNR and CDR2 FQNEAQ (reference sequence). The CDR3 extends over 14 amino acids. Supplemented by reference TRBV7-9 and TRBJ2-7, the full variable domain reads DTGVSQNPRHKITKRGQNVTFRCDPISEHNRLYWYRQTLGQGPEFLTYFQNEAQLEKSRLLSDRFSAERPKGSFSTLEIQRTEQGDSAMYLCASSSDMSGYEQYFGPGTRLTVT.

The V gene is TRBV6-2 or TRBV6-3, the J gene TRBJ1-5, with 7 bases fitting TRBD1. After removal of 2 bases from V and 9 bases from J, the junction contained 13 bases not matched to a gene. The CDR3 is 16 residues long. Per the germline V gene, CDR1 is MNHEY and CDR2 is SVGEGT. The DNA of the CDR3 is TGTGCCAGCAGTTACCCGGCCAGGGGGTACTCACGGCCCCAGCATTTT. Amino acid sequence: CASSYPARGYSRPQHF.

The rearrangement uses TRBV7-8 and TRBJ2-1; the D is unclear. This CDR3 has 16 residues. Germline lookup yields CDR1 SGHVS and CDR2 FQNEAQ. Trimming removed 5 bases at V and 0 bases at J, with 14 bases between. DNA for the CDR3: TGTGCCAGCAGCCCAGACTCGGGCTTCTCCTACAATGAGCAGTTCTTC. Protein: CASSPDSGFSYNEQFF.

The chain employs TRBV14 and TRBJ2-2, with no clear D. This CDR3 region has 16 residues. Trimming cost V 0 bases and J 8 bases, with 16 bases left between them. Looked up from germline, CDR1 is SGHDN and CDR2 is FVKESK. The CDR3 loop reads CASSQEMVAVPGELFF. In DNA form, the CDR3 reads TGTGCCAGCAGCCAAGAAATGGTGGCCGTTCCAGGGGAGCTGTTTTTT. The entire variable domain, with the rest obtained from reference TRBV14 and TRBJ2-2, is as follows: EAGVTQFPSHSVIEKGQTVTLRCDPISGHDNLYWYRRVMGKEIKFLLHFVKESKQDESGMPNNRFLAERTGGTYSTLKVQPAELEDSGVYFCASSQEMVAVPGELFFGEGSRLTVL.

V and J are TRBV7-9 and TRBJ2-7, with a tentative D call TRBD2 (5 bases). Germline V CDR1 and CDR2: SEHNR, FQNEAQ (reference sequence). The CDR3 runs to 14 residues. V was clipped by 4 bases and J by 2 bases, with 12 bases between them. CDR3 in DNA: TGTGCCAGCAGCTCGGCTAGCCGCGCCTACGAGCAGTACTTC. It is translated as CASSSASRAYEQYF.

This chain connects TRBV11-3 to TRBJ2-7, with 8 bases that match TRBD2. V lost 0 bases, J lost 3 bases, and 7 bases stayed unmatched. Germline V lookup: CDR1 SGHNT, CDR2 YENEEA. This CDR3 has 16 residues. The CDR3 nucleotides are TGTGCCAGCAGCTTAGATCGACTAGCGCCTTACTACGAGCAGTACTTC. Its protein is CASSLDRLAPYYEQYF.

This rearrangement joins TRBV7-3 to TRBJ2-3, with TRBD2 matching over 12 bases. The CDR3 is made up of 16 amino acids. V was pared by 5 bases and J by 6 bases, with 9 bases of the junction left unmatched. Germline lookup yields CDR1 SGHTA and CDR2 FQGTGA. Written as DNA, the CDR3 is TGTGCCAGCAGCCTATTGACTAGCGGGAGTAGGGATACGCAGTATTTT. It is translated as CASSLLTSGSRDTQYF.

The chain couples TRBV5-8 to TRBJ1-1, with D possibly matching TRBD1 (5 bases). V lost 4 bases and J lost 0, with 19 bases in between. CDR1 and CDR2 (germline): SGHTS, YDEGEE. The CDR3 totals 17 residues. This chain's CDR3 is CASSPRGTGGMNTEAFF. The CDR3 DNA sequence: TGTGCCAGCAGCCCACGCGGCACAGGCGGGATGAACACTGAAGCTTTCTTT.